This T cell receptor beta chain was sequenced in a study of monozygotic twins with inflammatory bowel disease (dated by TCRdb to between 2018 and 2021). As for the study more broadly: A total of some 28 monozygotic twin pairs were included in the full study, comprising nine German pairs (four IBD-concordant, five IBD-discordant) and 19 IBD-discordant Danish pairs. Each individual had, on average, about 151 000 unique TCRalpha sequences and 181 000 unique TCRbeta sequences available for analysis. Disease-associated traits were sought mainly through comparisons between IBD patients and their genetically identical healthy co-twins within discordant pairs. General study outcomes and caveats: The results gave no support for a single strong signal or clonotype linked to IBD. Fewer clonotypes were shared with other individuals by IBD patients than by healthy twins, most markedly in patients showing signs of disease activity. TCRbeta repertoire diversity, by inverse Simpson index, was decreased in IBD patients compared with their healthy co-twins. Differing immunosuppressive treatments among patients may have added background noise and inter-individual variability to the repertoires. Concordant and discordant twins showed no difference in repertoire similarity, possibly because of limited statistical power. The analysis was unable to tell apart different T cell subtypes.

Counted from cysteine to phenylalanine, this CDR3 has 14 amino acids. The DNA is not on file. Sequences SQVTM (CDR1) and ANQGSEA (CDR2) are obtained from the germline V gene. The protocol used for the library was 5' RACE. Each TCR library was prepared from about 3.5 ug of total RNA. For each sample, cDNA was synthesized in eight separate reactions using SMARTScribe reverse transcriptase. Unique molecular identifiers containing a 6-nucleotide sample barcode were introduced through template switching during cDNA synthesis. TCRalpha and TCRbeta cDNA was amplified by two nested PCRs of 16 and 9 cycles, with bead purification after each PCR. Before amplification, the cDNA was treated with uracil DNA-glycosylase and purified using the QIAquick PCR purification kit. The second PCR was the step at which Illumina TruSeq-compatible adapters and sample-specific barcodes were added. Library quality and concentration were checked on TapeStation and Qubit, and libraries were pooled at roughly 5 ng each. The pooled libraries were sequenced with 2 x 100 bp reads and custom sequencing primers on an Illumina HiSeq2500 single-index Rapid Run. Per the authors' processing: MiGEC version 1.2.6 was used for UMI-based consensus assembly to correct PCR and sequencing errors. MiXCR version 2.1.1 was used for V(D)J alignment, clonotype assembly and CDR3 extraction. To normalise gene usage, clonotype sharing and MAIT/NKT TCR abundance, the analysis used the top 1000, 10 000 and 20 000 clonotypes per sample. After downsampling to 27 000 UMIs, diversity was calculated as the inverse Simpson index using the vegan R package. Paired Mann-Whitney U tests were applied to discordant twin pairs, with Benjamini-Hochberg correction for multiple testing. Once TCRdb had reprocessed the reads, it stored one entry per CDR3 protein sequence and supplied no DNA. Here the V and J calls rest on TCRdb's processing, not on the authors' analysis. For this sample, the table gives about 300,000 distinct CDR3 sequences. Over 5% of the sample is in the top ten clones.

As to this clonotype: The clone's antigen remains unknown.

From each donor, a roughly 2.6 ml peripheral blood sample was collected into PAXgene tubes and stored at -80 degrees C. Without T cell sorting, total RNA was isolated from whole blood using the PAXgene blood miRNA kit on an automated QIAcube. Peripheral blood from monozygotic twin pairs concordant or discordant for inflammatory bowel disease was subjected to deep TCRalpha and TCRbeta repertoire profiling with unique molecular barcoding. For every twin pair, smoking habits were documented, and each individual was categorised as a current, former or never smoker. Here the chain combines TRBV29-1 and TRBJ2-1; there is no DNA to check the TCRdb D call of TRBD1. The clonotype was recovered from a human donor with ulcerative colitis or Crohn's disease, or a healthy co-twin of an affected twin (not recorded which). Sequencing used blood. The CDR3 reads CSVFYPIRGNEQFF.